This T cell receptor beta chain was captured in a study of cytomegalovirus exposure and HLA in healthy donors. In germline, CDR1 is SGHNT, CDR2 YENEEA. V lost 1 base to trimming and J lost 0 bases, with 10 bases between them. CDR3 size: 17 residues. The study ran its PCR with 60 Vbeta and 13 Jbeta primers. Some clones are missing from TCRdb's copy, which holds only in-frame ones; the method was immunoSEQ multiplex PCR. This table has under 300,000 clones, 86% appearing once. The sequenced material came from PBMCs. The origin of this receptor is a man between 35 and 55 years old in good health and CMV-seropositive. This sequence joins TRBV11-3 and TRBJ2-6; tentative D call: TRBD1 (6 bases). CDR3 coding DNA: TGTGCCAGCAGCTTAGCGGCCAGGGGCTCTGGGGCCAACGTCCTGACTTTC. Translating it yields CASSLAARGSGANVLTF.